These 28 T cell receptor beta chains were all obtained from the same sample, sequenced in a study of T-cell memory formation after mild COVID-19. Each CDR3 protein is one row after TCRdb ran MiXCR on the 5' RACE reads. The sample carries approximately 390,000 distinct CDR3 sequences, approximately 15% recorded once. The sample comprised PBMCs or a T cell subset sorted from them (not recorded which). These receptors were obtained from a man between 18 and 29 years old who had mild COVID-19 (a few samples of this study predate the infection). Cell type and time point are not known.

The chain carries TRBV6-5 and TRBJ2-5, with 8 bases lining up with TRBD2. This CDR3 is 13 amino acids long. Germline values: CDR1 MNHEY, CDR2 SVGAGI. Trimming took 8 bases from V and 9 from J; bases not matched to a gene: 11. CDR3 residues: CASSRTSGGPQYF. The CDR3 DNA sequence: TGTGCCAGCTCTCGGACCTCGGGGGGGCCCCAGTACTTC.

The sample holds a few counts of this clonotype. The V gene is TRBV9, the J gene TRBJ2-7, with D tentatively TRBD1 (6 bases). The CDR3 is 13 residues long. The ends were cut back, 4 bases at V and 2 bases at J, with 10 bases in the middle. Germline loops: CDR1 SGDLS, CDR2 YYNGEE. The CDR3 region has the DNA TGTGCCAGCAGCACTGGGACAACCTACGAGCAGTACTTC. Protein: CASSTGTTYEQYF.

This clonotype has a handful of counts. The chain links TRBV20-1 to TRBJ2-5; 9 bases are shared with TRBD2. Trimming cost V 6 bases and J 1 base; bases outside gene matches: 9. Germline lookup yields CDR1 DFQATT and CDR2 SNEGSKA (reference sequence). The CDR3 length is 15 residues. CDR3 coding DNA: TGCAGTGCACATAATAGCGGGGGAATCCAAGAGACCCAGTACTTC. Protein product: CSAHNSGGIQETQYF.

The sample holds a few counts of this clonotype. The chain recombines TRBV9 with TRBJ2-2; 8 positions match TRBD2. V was clipped by 4 bases and J by 1 base; unmatched bases: 6. The germline CDR1 and CDR2 sequences are SGDLS and YYNGEE. The CDR3 runs to 16 residues. As DNA, the CDR3 is TGTGCCAGCAGCCCGACGCTAGCGGGGAACACCGGGGAGCTGTTTTTT. Protein sequence: CASSPTLAGNTGELFF.

This rearrangement joins TRBV7-9 to TRBJ2-7; 8 bases agree with TRBD1. Unmatched junction bases numbered 6, after V lost 5 bases and J lost 0 bases. Germline values: CDR1 SEHNR, CDR2 FQNEAQ (reference sequence). The CDR3 runs 15 residues. The CDR3 sequence is CASSPTGGSSYEQYF. Written as DNA, the CDR3 is TGTGCCAGCAGCCCAACAGGGGGGAGCTCCTACGAGCAGTACTTC. Based on the CDR3 plus reference TRBV7-9 and TRBJ2-7, the full variable domain is DTGVSQNPRHKITKRGQNVTFRCDPISEHNRLYWYRQTLGQGPEFLTYFQNEAQLEKSRLLSDRFSAERPKGSFSTLEIQRTEQGDSAMYLCASSPTGGSSYEQYFGPGTRLTVT.

This chain's CDR3 is CASSQTGAESPLHF. The DNA for the CDR3 is TGTGCCAGCAGCCAAACAGGGGCTGAATCACCCCTCCACTTT. The chain recombines TRBV7-8 with TRBJ1-6; 7 bases align to TRBD1. The trim removed 5 bases at V and 10 bases at J, leaving 8 bases unmatched. Germline loops: CDR1 SGHVS, CDR2 FQNEAQ. The CDR3 runs to 14 residues.

This clonotype appeared a few times. V is TRBV12-3 or TRBV12-4 and J is TRBJ2-7; D unresolved. This CDR3 is built from 14 residues. Trimming pared 2 bases from V and 6 bases from J, leaving 14 bases between. CDR3 sequence (DNA): TGTGCCAGCAGTTTACAGAACGCCAAGGGCGAGCAGTACTTC. Translation: CASSLQNAKGEQYF.

This clonotype was counted a few times. The gene calls are TRBV5-1 and TRBJ2-5; TRBD2 agrees at 10 bases. Germline CDR1 SGHRS, CDR2 YFSETQ. V was pared by 0 bases and J by 4 bases, with 3 bases of the junction left unmatched. The CDR3 contains 15 residues. As DNA, the CDR3 is TGCGCCAGCAGCTTGGTAGCGGGGGGAAGAGAGACCCAGTACTTC. Its translation: CASSLVAGGRETQYF. The full variable domain, completed using reference TRBV5-1 and TRBJ2-5, is KAGVTQTPRYLIKTRGQQVTLSCSPISGHRSVSWYQQTPGQGLQFLFEYFSETQRNKGNFPGRFSGRQFSNSRSEMNVSTLELGDSALYLCASSLVAGGRETQYFGPGTRLLVL.

This rearrangement joins TRBV20-1 to TRBJ2-2, with D uncertain. The V gene lost 1 base and the J gene lost 2 bases, with 5 bases spanning the gap. Germline V gene sequence: CDR1 DFQATT, CDR2 SNEGSKA (reference sequence). This CDR3 has 13 residues. The CDR3 bases are TGCAGTGCTAGAGTTGGTAACACCGGGGAGCTGTTTTTT. Protein sequence: CSARVGNTGELFF.

The gene calls are TRBV11-2 and TRBJ2-5; weak D call: TRBD2 (6 bases). V gave up 5 bases and J gave up 3 bases, with 10 bases separating them. Germline V gene data show CDR1 as SGHAT and CDR2 as FQNNGV. The length of the CDR3 is 13 residues. Written as DNA, the CDR3 is TGTGCCAGCAGCAGGGACTTCAAAGAGACCCAGTACTTC. This encodes CASSRDFKETQYF.

This clonotype has more than one count but fewer than ten. The chain recombines TRBV12-3 or TRBV12-4 with TRBJ2-2; 9 positions agree with TRBD2. This CDR3 comprises 15 residues. Trimming cost V 6 bases and J 1 base; bases outside gene matches: 3. The CDR3: CASSQTSGNTGELFF. In DNA, the CDR3 is TGTGCCAGCAGCCAGACTAGCGGGAACACCGGGGAGCTGTTTTTT.

This clonotype has more than one count but fewer than ten. V and J are TRBV27 and TRBJ2-2; 9 bases agree with TRBD1. J was trimmed by 6 bases and V by 6 bases; bases with no gene match: 5. CDR3 length equals 14 residues. The germline V gene encodes CDR1 MNHEY and CDR2 SMNVEV (reference sequence). The chain's CDR3 is CASSPRQGAGELFF. CDR3 nucleotides: TGTGCCAGCAGCCCCAGACAGGGGGCCGGGGAGCTGTTTTTT.

The chain carries TRBV20-1 and TRBJ1-1; the D is unclear. Germline loops: CDR1 DFQATT, CDR2 SNEGSKA (reference sequence). Trimming stripped 6 bases from V and 0 bases from J, with 17 bases between. The CDR3 spans 15 residues. DNA of the CDR3: TGCAGTGCCTTGGGTGTAGTTGGGGTGAACACTGAAGCTTTCTTT. Translated, it gives CSALGVVGVNTEAFF.

The sample holds a few counts of this clonotype. V and J are TRBV6-2 or TRBV6-3 and TRBJ2-1; TRBD2 aligns across 8 bases. The J segment lost 6 bases and the V segment lost 7 bases, leaving 11 bases of the junction unmatched. This CDR3 spans 15 amino acids. Germline V gene lookup returns CDR1 MNHEY and CDR2 SVGEGT. The CDR3 protein is CASTFRGLVANEQFF. CDR3 DNA: TGTGCCAGCACCTTCAGGGGACTAGTGGCCAATGAGCAGTTCTTC.

This clonotype came up a few times. The chain carries TRBV12-3 or TRBV12-4 and TRBJ2-7, with 8 positions matching TRBD1. This CDR3 region has 11 residues. V shed 10 bases, J shed 12 bases, and the junction held 11 bases outside the gene matches. This CDR3 reads CATSRDRTLYF. DNA of the CDR3: TGTGCCACTAGCCGGGACAGGACCTTGTACTTC.

V and J are TRBV7-3 and TRBJ2-7; possible D gene TRBD1, 6 bases. V was pared by 1 base and J by 0 bases, with 10 bases between. The germline CDR1 and CDR2 sequences are SGHTA and FQGTGA. The CDR3 covers 15 residues. The CDR3 protein is CASSLMGASSYEQYF. The CDR3 nucleotides read TGTGCCAGCAGCTTAATGGGGGCCAGCTCCTACGAGCAGTACTTC.

The gene calls are TRBV7-2 and TRBJ2-5; D is possibly TRBD1 (6 bases). CDR1 is SGHTA and CDR2 is FQGNSA in the germline V gene. The V end lost 3 bases, the J end lost 5 bases, and 10 bases lay between the germline ends. CDR3 size: 13 residues. CDR3 protein: CASSFNRAETQYF. The DNA for the CDR3 is TGTGCCAGCAGCTTCAACAGGGCTGAGACCCAGTACTTC.

This sequence joins TRBV19 and TRBJ2-7, with 8 bases that match TRBD1. V trimming: 3 bases; J trimming: 3 bases; junction bases outside the gene matches: 4. The CDR3 extends over 14 amino acids. The germline gives CDR1 LNHDA, CDR2 SQIVND (reference sequence). The CDR3 bases are TGTGCCAGTAGTATGACAGGGGAAGGCTACGAGCAGTACTTC. It encodes CASSMTGEGYEQYF. The full variable domain, in which reference TRBV19 and TRBJ2-7 provide the parts outside the CDR3, is DGGITQSPKYLFRKEGQNVTLSCEQNLNHDAMYWYRQDPGQGLRLIYYSQIVNDFQKGDIAEGYSVSREKKESFPLTVTSAQKNPTAFYLCASSMTGEGYEQYFGPGTRLTVT.

A few counts support this clonotype. The V gene is TRBV7-2, the J gene TRBJ1-5; D unclear. The CDR3 length is 13 residues. With 2 bases removed from V and 7 bases from J, the gap between germline ends came to 9 bases. The germline V gene has CDR1 SGHTA and CDR2 FQGNSA. The CDR3 region is CASSLSREQPQHF. The CDR3 DNA reads as TGTGCCAGCAGCTTATCTCGCGAGCAGCCCCAGCATTTT.

The CDR3 loop is CASSGLAGSYNEQFF. Here the CDR3 DNA reads TGTGCCAGTAGTGGGCTAGCGGGCTCCTACAATGAGCAGTTCTTC. V gene TRBV19 combines with J gene TRBJ2-1, with 8 positions matching TRBD2. The V gene's germline CDR1 is LNHDA and CDR2 SQIVND (reference sequence). J lost 0 bases, V lost 5 bases, and 3 bases had no gene match. The CDR3 totals 15 residues.

The CDR3 coding sequence is TGTGCCAGCAGACCCACGAACACCGGGGAGCTGTTTTTT. Translating it yields CASRPTNTGELFF. The chain links TRBV25-1 to TRBJ2-2; D is unclear. Trimming removed 6 bases at V and 0 bases at J, with 5 bases between. Germline V gene sequence: CDR1 MGHDK, CDR2 SYGVNS. This CDR3 region has 13 residues.

This clonotype was seen only a few times. This sequence joins TRBV28 and TRBJ2-1, with 9 bases that match TRBD1. The V gene end was trimmed by 4 bases and the J gene end by 8 bases; junction bases not matched to a gene: 9. Per germline, CDR1 MDHEN and CDR2 SYDVKM. The length of the CDR3 is 15 residues. The CDR3 spells CASSSTGTGFYEQFF. DNA for the CDR3: TGTGCCAGCAGTTCGACCGGGACAGGGTTTTATGAGCAGTTCTTC.

This chain connects TRBV6-2 or TRBV6-3 to TRBJ2-6; D gene uncertain. CDR3 length: 12 residues. The germline V and J ends were trimmed by 11 bases and 1 base, with 6 bases remaining between them. Germline CDR1 and CDR2: MNHEY and SVGEGT. The CDR3 DNA reads as TGTGCCGGCTCATCTGGGGCCAACGTCCTGACTTTC. It codes for CAGSSGANVLTF.

The chain couples TRBV20-1 to TRBJ2-7; 7 bases agree with TRBD2. J lost 5 bases, V lost 3 bases, and 22 bases had no gene match. The CDR3 is made up of 18 amino acids. Germline CDR1 is DFQATT and CDR2 is SNEGSKA (reference sequence). The CDR3 reads CSASGLVGGPIGSDEQYF. The CDR3 nucleotides are TGCAGTGCTAGCGGGTTAGTGGGAGGGCCGATTGGCAGTGACGAGCAGTACTTC.

The V gene is TRBV7-9, the J gene TRBJ1-2, with 9 nucleotides matching TRBD1. This CDR3 region has 16 residues. Germline CDR1 is SEHNR and CDR2 is FQNEAQ (reference sequence). The ends lost 5 bases at V and 8 bases at J; junction bases unmatched: 15. Here the CDR3 reads CASSHSRDRVRYGYTF. CDR3 nucleotides: TGTGCCAGCAGCCATAGCCGGGACAGGGTGAGGTACGGCTACACCTTC. The entire variable domain, with the rest obtained from reference TRBV7-9 and TRBJ1-2, is as follows: DTGVSQNPRHKITKRGQNVTFRCDPISEHNRLYWYRQTLGQGPEFLTYFQNEAQLEKSRLLSDRFSAERPKGSFSTLEIQRTEQGDSAMYLCASSHSRDRVRYGYTFGSGTRLTVV.

This clonotype was found many times. V usage is TRBV9 and J usage is TRBJ2-2, with a possible D match to TRBD2 (6 bases). With 3 bases removed from V and 6 bases from J, the gap between germline ends came to 12 bases. Germline CDR1 is SGDLS and CDR2 is YYNGEE. The CDR3 spans 14 residues. CDR3 DNA sequence: TGTGCCAGCAGCGCCGGGACTGTTCCCGGGGAGCTGTTTTTT. Its translation: CASSAGTVPGELFF.

This chain joins TRBV12-3 or TRBV12-4 and TRBJ2-5; perhaps TRBD2 as D (5 bases). This CDR3 is built from 13 residues. The V and J ends lost 7 bases and 3 bases respectively, with 12 bases between them. This chain's CDR3 is CASTPRREETQYF. For the CDR3, the DNA is TGTGCCAGCACCCCGCGGCGGGAAGAGACCCAGTACTTC.

This clonotype showed up many times. The J gene is TRBJ2-4, the V gene TRBV14, with D uncertain. Between the trimmed V and J ends, which lost 0 bases and 5 bases, there was a span of 5 bases. Germline loops: CDR1 SGHDN, CDR2 FVKESK. The CDR3 sequence is 13 residues long. CDR3 coding DNA: TGTGCCAGCAGCCAAGATGTGCAAAACATTCAGTACTTC. As protein: CASSQDVQNIQYF.